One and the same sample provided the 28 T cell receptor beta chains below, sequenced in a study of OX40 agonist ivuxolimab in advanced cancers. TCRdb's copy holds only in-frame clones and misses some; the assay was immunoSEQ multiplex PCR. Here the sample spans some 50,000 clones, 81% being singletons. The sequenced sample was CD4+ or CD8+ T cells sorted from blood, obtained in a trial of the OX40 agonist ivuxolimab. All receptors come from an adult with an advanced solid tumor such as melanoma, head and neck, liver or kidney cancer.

This CDR3 is CASSFEGNSNQPQHF. The DNA for the CDR3 is TGTGCCAGCAGCTTCGAAGGGAATAGCAATCAGCCCCAGCATTTT. V gene TRBV7-2 combines with J gene TRBJ1-5; D is uncertain. The CDR3 has 15 amino acids. The germline V gene has CDR1 SGHTA and CDR2 FQGNSA. Trimming removed 3 bases at V and 0 bases at J, with 9 bases between.

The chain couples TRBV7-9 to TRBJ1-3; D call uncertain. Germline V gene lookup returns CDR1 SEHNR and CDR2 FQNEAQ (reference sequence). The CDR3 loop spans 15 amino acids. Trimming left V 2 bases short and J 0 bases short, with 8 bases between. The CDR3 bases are TGTGCCAGCAGCTTAATAGGTTCCTCTGGAAACACCATATATTTT. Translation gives CASSLIGSSGNTIYF.

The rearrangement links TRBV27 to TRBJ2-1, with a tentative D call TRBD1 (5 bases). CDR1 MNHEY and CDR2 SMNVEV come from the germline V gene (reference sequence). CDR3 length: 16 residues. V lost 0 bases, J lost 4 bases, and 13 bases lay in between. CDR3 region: CASSLSSGHLYNEQFF. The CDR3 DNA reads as TGTGCCAGCAGTTTATCTTCAGGACATCTTTACAATGAGCAGTTCTTC.

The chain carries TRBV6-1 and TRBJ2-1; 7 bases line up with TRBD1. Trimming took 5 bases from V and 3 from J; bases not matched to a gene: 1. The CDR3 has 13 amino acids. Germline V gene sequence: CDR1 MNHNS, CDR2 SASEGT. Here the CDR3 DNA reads TGTGCCAGCAGTTGGGACAGCTACAATGAGCAGTTCTTC. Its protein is CASSWDSYNEQFF.

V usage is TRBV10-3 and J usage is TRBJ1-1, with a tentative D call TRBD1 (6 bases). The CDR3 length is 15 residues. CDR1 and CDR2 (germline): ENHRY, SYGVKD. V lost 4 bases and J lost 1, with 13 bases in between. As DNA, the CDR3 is TGTGCCATCAGTGGCCCTGAGGGGGGGAACACTGAAGCTTTCTTT. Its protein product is CAISGPEGGNTEAFF.

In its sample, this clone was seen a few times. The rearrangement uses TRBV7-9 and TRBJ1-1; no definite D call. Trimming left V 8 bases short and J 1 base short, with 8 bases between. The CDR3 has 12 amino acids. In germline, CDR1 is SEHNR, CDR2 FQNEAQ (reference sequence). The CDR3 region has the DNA TGTGCCAGCGAGCGGGGGAACACTGAAGCTTTCTTT. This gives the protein CASERGNTEAFF.

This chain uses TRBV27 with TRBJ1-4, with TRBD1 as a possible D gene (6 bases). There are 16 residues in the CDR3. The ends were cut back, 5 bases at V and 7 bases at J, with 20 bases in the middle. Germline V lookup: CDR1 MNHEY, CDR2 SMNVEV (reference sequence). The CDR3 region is CASSGGGGLGGEKLFF. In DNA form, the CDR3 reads TGTGCCAGCAGTGGGGGAGGGGGGCTTGGAGGTGAAAAACTGTTTTTT.

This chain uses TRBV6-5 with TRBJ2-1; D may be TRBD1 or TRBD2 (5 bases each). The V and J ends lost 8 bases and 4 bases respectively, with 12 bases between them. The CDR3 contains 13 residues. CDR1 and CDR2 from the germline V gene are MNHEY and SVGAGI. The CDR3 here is CASSGTEYNEQFF. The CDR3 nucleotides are TGTGCCAGCTCAGGGACGGAGTACAATGAGCAGTTCTTC.

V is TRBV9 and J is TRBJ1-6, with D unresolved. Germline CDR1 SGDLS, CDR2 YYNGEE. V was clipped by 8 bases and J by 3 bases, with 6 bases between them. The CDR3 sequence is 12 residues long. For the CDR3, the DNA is TGTGCCAGTCAGAGCTATAATTCACCCCTCCACTTT. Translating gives CASQSYNSPLHF.

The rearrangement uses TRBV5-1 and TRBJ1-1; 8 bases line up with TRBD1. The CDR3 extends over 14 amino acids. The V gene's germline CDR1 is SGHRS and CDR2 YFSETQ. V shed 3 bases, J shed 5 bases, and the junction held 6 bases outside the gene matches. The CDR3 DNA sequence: TGCGCCAGCAGCTCGCTACAGGGGGGGACTGAAGCTTTCTTT. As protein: CASSSLQGGTEAFF.

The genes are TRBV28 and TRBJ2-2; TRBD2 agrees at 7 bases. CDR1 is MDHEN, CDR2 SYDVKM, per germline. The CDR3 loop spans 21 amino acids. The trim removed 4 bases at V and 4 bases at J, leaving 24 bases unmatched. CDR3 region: CASSYNSGIIRTRPVTGELFF. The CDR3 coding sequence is TGTGCCAGCAGTTATAACTCCGGGATAATTAGGACTAGACCGGTCACCGGGGAGCTGTTTTTT.

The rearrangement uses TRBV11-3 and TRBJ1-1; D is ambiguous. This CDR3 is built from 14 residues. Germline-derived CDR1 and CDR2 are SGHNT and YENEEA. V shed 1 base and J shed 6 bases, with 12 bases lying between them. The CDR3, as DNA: TGTGCCAGCAGCTTAGGTGGGGAATTCGCTGAAGCTTTCTTT. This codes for CASSLGGEFAEAFF.

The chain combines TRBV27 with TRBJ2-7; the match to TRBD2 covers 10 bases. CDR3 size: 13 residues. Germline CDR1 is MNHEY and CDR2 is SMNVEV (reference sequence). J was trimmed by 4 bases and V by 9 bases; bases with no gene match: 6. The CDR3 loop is CASKLAGTYEQYF. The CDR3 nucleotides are TGTGCCAGTAAACTAGCGGGAACTTACGAGCAGTACTTC.

DNA for the CDR3: TGTGCCAGCAGCTTCCCGGGGATGGCTGAAGCTTTCTTT. This gives the protein CASSFPGMAEAFF. The rearrangement links TRBV7-9 to TRBJ1-1; D is unclear. CDR1 is SEHNR and CDR2 is FQNEAQ in the germline V gene (reference sequence). Trimming stripped 3 bases from V and 6 bases from J, with 11 bases between. The CDR3 length is 13 residues.

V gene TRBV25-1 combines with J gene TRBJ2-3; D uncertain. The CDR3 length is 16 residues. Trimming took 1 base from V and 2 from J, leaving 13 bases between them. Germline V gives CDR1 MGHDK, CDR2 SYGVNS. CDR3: CASSEFLLGITDTQYF. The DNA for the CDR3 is TGTGCCAGCAGTGAATTTTTATTAGGGATCACAGATACGCAGTATTTT.

CDR3 nucleotides: TGTGCCAGCAGCTTAGTCGGGGGGGCGTTGGATACGCAGTATTTT. This gives the protein CASSLVGGALDTQYF. This rearrangement joins TRBV7-9 to TRBJ2-3; the match to TRBD2 covers 8 bases. V trimming: 1 base; J trimming: 6 bases; junction bases outside the gene matches: 6. The CDR3 totals 15 residues. Germline loops: CDR1 SEHNR, CDR2 FQNEAQ (reference sequence).

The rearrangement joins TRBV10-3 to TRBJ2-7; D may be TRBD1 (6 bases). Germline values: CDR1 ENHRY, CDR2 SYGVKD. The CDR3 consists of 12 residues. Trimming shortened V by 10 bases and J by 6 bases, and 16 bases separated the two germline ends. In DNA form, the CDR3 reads TGTGCCACCCAATCAGGGGACGCCGAGCAGTACGTC. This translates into CATQSGDAEQYV.

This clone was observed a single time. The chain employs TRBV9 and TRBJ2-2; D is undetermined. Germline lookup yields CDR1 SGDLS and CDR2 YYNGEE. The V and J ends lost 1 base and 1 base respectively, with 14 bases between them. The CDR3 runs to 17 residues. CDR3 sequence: CASSVTQTDGNTGELFF. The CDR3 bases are TGTGCCAGCAGCGTAACACAGACGGACGGGAACACCGGGGAGCTGTTTTTT.

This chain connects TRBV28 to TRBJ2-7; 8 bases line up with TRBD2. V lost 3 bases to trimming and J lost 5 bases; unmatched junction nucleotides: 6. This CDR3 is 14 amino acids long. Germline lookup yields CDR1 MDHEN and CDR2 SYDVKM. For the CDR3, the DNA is TGTGCCAGCAGTTTGAGCGGGAGCACCCACGAGCAGTACTTC. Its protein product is CASSLSGSTHEQYF.

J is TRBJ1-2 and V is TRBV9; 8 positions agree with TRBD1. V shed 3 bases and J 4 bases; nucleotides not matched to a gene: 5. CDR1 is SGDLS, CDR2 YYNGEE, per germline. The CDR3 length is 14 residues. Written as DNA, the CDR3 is TGTGCCAGCAGCGGGACAGGGCTGGGCTATGGCTACACCTTC. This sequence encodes CASSGTGLGYGYTF.

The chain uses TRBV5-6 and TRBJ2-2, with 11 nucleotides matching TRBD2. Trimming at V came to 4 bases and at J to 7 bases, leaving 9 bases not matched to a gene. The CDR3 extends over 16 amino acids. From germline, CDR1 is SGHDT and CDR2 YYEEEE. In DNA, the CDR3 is TGTGCCAGCAGCCAGACTAGCGGGATGGAGATCGGGGAGCTGTTTTTT. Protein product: CASSQTSGMEIGELFF. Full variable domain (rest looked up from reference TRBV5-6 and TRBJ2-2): DAGVTQSPTHLIKTRGQQVTLRCSPKSGHDTVSWYQQALGQGPQFIFQYYEEEERQRGNFPDRFSGHQFPNYSSELNVNALLLGDSALYLCASSQTSGMEIGELFFGEGSRLTVL.

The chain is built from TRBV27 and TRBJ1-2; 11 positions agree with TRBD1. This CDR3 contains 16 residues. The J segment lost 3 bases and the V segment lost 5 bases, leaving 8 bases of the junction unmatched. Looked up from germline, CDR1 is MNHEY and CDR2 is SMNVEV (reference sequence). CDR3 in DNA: TGTGCCAGCAGTCCCCAACCGGGACAGGGGGACTATGGCTACACCTTC. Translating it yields CASSPQPGQGDYGYTF.

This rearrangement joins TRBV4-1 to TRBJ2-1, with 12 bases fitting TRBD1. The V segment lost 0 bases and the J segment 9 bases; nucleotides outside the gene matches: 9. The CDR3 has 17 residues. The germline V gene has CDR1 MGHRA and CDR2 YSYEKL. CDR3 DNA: TGCGCCAGCAGCCAAGAATTCACGGGACAGGGGGCTTTTGAGCAGTTCTTC. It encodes CASSQEFTGQGAFEQFF.

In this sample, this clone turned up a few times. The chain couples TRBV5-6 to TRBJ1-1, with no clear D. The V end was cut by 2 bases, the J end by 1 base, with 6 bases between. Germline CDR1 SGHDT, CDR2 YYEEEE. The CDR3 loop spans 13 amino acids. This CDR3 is CASSFVSNTEAFF. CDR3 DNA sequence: TGTGCCAGCAGCTTCGTATCGAACACTGAAGCTTTCTTT. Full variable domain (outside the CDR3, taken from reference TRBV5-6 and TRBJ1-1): DAGVTQSPTHLIKTRGQQVTLRCSPKSGHDTVSWYQQALGQGPQFIFQYYEEEERQRGNFPDRFSGHQFPNYSSELNVNALLLGDSALYLCASSFVSNTEAFFGQGTRLTVV.

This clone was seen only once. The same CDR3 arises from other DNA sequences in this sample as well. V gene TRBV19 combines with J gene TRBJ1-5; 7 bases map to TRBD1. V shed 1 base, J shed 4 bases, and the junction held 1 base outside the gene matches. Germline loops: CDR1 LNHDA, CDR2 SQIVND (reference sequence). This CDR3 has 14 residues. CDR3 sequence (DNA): TGTGCCAGTAGTATAGGACAGGGTAATCAGCCCCAGCATTTT. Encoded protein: CASSIGQGNQPQHF.

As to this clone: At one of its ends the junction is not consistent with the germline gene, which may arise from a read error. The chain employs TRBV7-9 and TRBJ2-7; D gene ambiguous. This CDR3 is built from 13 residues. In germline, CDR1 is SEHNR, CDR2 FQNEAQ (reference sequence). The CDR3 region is CASTYPSSYEQYF. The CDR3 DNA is TGTGCAAGCACATATCCCAGCTCCTACGAGCAGTACTTC.

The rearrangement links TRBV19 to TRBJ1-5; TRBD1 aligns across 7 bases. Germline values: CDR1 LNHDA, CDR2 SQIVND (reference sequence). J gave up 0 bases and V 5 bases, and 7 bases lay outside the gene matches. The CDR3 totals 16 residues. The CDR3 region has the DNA TGTGCCAGTAGTTCCGGGACAGTGTATAGCAATCAGCCCCAGCATTTT. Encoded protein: CASSSGTVYSNQPQHF.

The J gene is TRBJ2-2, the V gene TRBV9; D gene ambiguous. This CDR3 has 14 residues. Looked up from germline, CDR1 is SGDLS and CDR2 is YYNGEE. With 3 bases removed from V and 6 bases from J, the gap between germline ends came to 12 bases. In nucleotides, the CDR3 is TGTGCCAGCAGCGCAGAGGACGGCGCCGGGGAGCTGTTTTTT. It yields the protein CASSAEDGAGELFF.